Listed here are 4 T cell receptor beta chains from one sample, sequenced in a study of OX40 agonist ivuxolimab in advanced cancers. The library relied on the immunoSEQ multiplex PCR assay. As stored in TCRdb, this immuneACCESS dataset retains in-frame rearrangements with V and J assigned. A fraction of the clones does not appear; measured against another copy, unresolved V genes explain less than half of the discrepancy, and the remainder lacks a known reason. The sample table contains around 10,000 clones; only one count was recorded for over 65% of them. Of the sample, about 24% falls within the top ten clones. The input for sequencing was CD4+ or CD8+ T cells sorted from blood, taken in a trial of the OX40 agonist ivuxolimab. The receptors were gathered from an adult with an advanced solid tumor such as melanoma, head and neck, liver or kidney cancer.

The chain recombines TRBV19 with TRBJ2-5; TRBD2 agrees at 11 bases. CDR3 length: 17 amino acids. Germline CDR1 reads LNHDA; CDR2 reads SQIVND (reference sequence). V was pared by 3 bases and J by 2 bases, with 8 bases of the junction left unmatched. CDR3 nucleotides: TGTGCCAGTAGTATCGGTCTAGCGGGGGGATTGCAAGAGACCCAGTACTTC. Translated: CASSIGLAGGLQETQYF.

V is TRBV7-9 and J is TRBJ1-1, with D uncertain. This CDR3 has 13 amino acids. The V end lost 1 base, the J end lost 8 bases, and 11 bases lay between the germline ends. Looked up from germline, CDR1 is SEHNR and CDR2 is FQNEAQ (reference sequence). For the CDR3, the DNA is TGTGCCAGCAGCTTAGGTCCCTTGGCAGAAGCTTTCTTT. Amino acids: CASSLGPLAEAFF.

This clone was detected only once. The rearrangement joins TRBV6-5 to TRBJ2-1; 11 bases match TRBD2. Trimming cost V 4 bases and J 6 bases; bases outside gene matches: 5. The germline gives CDR1 MNHEY, CDR2 SVGAGI. The CDR3 has 15 amino acids. The chain's CDR3 is CASSSTSGGFNEQFF. DNA for the CDR3: TGTGCCAGCAGTTCTACTAGCGGGGGTTTCAATGAGCAGTTCTTC.

The genes are TRBV5-1 and TRBJ1-5; TRBD1 is a possible D gene (5 bases). Germline V gene sequence: CDR1 SGHRS, CDR2 YFSETQ. This CDR3 contains 13 residues. V was clipped by 5 bases and J by 7 bases, with 13 bases between them. For the CDR3, the DNA is TGCGCCAGCAGTGACAGCCCCGGCCAGCCCCAGCATTTT. This gives the protein CASSDSPGQPQHF.